This T cell receptor (beta chain) is drawn from a study of shared clonotypes between healthy human individuals. Whole-study context: Each donor's CD4 naive and CD4 memory cells filled three plates apiece, CD8 naive two, and CD8 memory one.

The investigators split CD4+ cells into a CD45RA+ naive subset and a CD45RA-negative memory subset. In this sample, this clone turned up a few times. Its specificity is not known. Given a much more abundant clone one base away, this may be a read error. Overall study findings and caveats: Between four donors, naive CD4 clonotypes were shared at a level of approximately 5%. Researchers found naive subsets generally carried larger estimated richness than memory subsets.

Sequencing was performed with immunoSEQ multiplex PCR; in TCRdb, only in-frame clones are kept and a portion is missing. The profile shows some 1.1 million clones, about 80% of them singletons. The CDR3 is 13 amino acids. Germline loops: CDR1 PRHDT, CDR2 FYEKMQ (reference sequence). V gave up 5 bases and J gave up 3 bases; unmatched junction bases: 2. This TCR was recovered from a man aged 18 to 29 in good health. Some clones in this sample may be carry-over from other donors' samples. The rearrangement links TRBV13 to TRBJ1-1; 8 bases line up with TRBD1. The specimen sequenced was memory CD4+ T cells from PBMCs. Sample subset: CD45RA-negative fraction. The CDR3, as DNA: TGTGCCAGCAGCACGGACAGGGACACTGAAGCTTTCTTT. It specifies CASSTDRDTEAFF.